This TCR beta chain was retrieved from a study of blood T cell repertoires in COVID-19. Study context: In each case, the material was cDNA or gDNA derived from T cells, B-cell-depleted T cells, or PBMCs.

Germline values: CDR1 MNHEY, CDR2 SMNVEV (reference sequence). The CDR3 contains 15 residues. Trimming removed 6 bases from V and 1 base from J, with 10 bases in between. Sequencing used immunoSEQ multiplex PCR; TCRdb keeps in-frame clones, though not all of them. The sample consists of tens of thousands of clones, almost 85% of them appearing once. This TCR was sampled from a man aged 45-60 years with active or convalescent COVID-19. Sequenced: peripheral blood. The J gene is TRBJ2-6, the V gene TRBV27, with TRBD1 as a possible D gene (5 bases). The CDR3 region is CASRTRVSGANVLTF. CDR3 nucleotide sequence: TGTGCCAGCAGGACCAGGGTATCTGGGGCCAACGTCCTGACTTTC.